A single sample is the source of the 7 T cell receptor beta chains below, sequenced in a study of T cells in Graves' hyperthyroidism and ophthalmopathy. There were TCR beta CDR3 regions amplified from RNA transcripts. The HTBI primer set drove a first-round RT-PCR of the TCR CDR3. TCRdb independently ran MiXCR on the multiplex PCR reads; one entry per CDR3 protein. There are around 300,000 distinct CDR3 sequences in the sample; roughly an eighth occur only once, and 34% lies in the top ten. Sequenced sample: blood. The receptors stem from a woman in her thirties or forties with Graves' ophthalmopathy.

This clonotype was observed many times. V and J are TRBV12-3 or TRBV12-4 and TRBJ2-7; TRBD2 aligns across 11 bases. This CDR3 is 17 amino acids long. V gave up 5 bases and J gave up 6 bases; unmatched junction bases: 15. The CDR3 is CASSIKLSGTSGAEQYF. Written as DNA, the CDR3 is TGTGCCAGCAGTATAAAACTTTCCGGGACTAGCGGAGCCGAGCAGTACTTC.

In this sample, this clonotype turned up many times. The chain links TRBV6-2 or TRBV6-3 to TRBJ1-2; D ambiguous. There are 11 residues in the CDR3. The germline CDR1 and CDR2 sequences are MNHEY and SVGEGT. V was trimmed by 4 bases and J by 11 bases, leaving 11 bases between them. The DNA for the CDR3 is TGTGCCAGCAGTTCCACCTGGGCGTACACCTTC. Protein sequence: CASSSTWAYTF.

The J gene is TRBJ1-2, the V gene TRBV30; 9 nucleotides line up with TRBD1. V shed 3 bases, J shed 7 bases, and the junction held 6 bases outside the gene matches. The CDR3 is 13 residues long. Germline values: CDR1 GTSNPN, CDR2 SVGIG (reference sequence). As DNA, the CDR3 is TGTGCCTGGAGAAACAGGGGGCGAATTGGCTACACCTTC. Translated, it gives CAWRNRGRIGYTF. The entire variable domain, with the rest obtained from reference TRBV30 and TRBJ1-2, is as follows: SQTIHQWPATLVQPVGSPLSLECTVEGTSNPNLYWYRQAAGRGLQLLFYSVGIGQISSEVPQNLSASRPQDRQFILSSKKLLLSDSGFYLCAWRNRGRIGYTFGSGTRLTVV.

This chain joins TRBV7-8 and TRBJ1-5, with no clear D. The germline V gene encodes CDR1 SGHVS and CDR2 FQNEAQ. Trimming stripped 5 bases from V and 7 bases from J, with 12 bases between. The CDR3 is 13 residues long. In DNA, the CDR3 is TGTGCCAGCAGCCCAATAGGCCGACAGCCCCAGCATTTT. Protein product: CASSPIGRQPQHF.

This clonotype occurred many times. The rearrangement joins TRBV28 to TRBJ1-5, with no clear D. CDR1 and CDR2 from the germline V gene are MDHEN and SYDVKM. The V gene lost 3 bases and the J gene lost 9 bases, with 9 bases spanning the gap. The CDR3 length is 12 residues. The CDR3 region is CASSFLLGPQHF. The CDR3 nucleotides are TGTGCCAGCAGTTTCCTCCTGGGGCCCCAGCATTTT.

This clonotype appeared many times. The chain joins TRBV12-3 or TRBV12-4 to TRBJ2-1, with D uncertain. With 4 bases removed from V and 0 bases from J, the gap between germline ends came to 13 bases. The CDR3 is made up of 16 amino acids. The CDR3 loop is CASSSRTLISYNEQFF. The DNA of the CDR3 is TGTGCCAGCAGTTCCAGGACCTTAATCTCCTACAATGAGCAGTTCTTC.

This clonotype was counted ten times or more. The J gene is TRBJ1-2, the V gene TRBV27, with TRBD1 matching over 8 bases. The CDR3 contains 12 residues. From germline, CDR1 is MNHEY and CDR2 SMNVEV (reference sequence). J gave up 7 bases and V 6 bases, and 4 bases lay outside the gene matches. In nucleotides, the CDR3 is TGTGCCAGCAGCCCGACAGGGGTTGGCTACACCTTC. Translation gives CASSPTGVGYTF.